This is a list of T cell receptor beta chains from one sample in a study of shared clonotypes between healthy human individuals. Sequencing used immunoSEQ multiplex PCR; TCRdb keeps in-frame clones, though not all of them. The table records millions of clones, roughly nine tenths of them present only once. The sequencing input was naive CD4+ T cells sorted from blood. These receptors were obtained from a man aged 18 to 29 in good health. Each CDR3 is given with its conserved first and last residue. The D gene is left open where the match is weak. Clone size is not always given. Where it is, it says once, few, many or a class for expanded clones.

j_call d_call clone_size v_call cdr3_nt cdr3_aa
TRBJ2-7 TRBD1 NA TRBV7-9 TGTGCCAGCAGCTCCCGGACAGGGGGGTACGAGCAGTACTTC CASSSRTGGYEQYF
TRBJ1-5 NA NA TRBV2 TGTGCCAGCAGAGGACACTATAGCAATCAGCCCCAGCATTTT CASRGHYSNQPQHF
TRBJ2-7 TRBD1 NA TRBV6-5 TGTGCCAGCAAGAGGGAAGACAGGGCCTACTTC CASKREDRAYF
TRBJ1-2 TRBD1 NA TRBV5-8 TGTGCCAGCAGCTCGGGACAGGGGATTTATGGCTACACCTTC CASSSGQGIYGYTF
TRBJ2-7 NA NA TRBV19 TGTGCCAGTAGTATATATTCCCCCAGAGGTTACGAGCAGTACTTC CASSIYSPRGYEQYF
TRBJ2-3 NA NA TRBV7-9 TGTGCCACCGGGCGCACAGATACGCAGTATTTT CATGRTDTQYF
TRBJ2-2 NA NA TRBV5-1 TGCGCCAGCAGCTTACAGGTCCCTACCAACACCGGGGAGCTGTTTTTT CASSLQVPTNTGELFF
TRBJ2-4 NA few TRBV30 TGTGCCTGGAGGGGGGACGGTTATCTAACCAAAAACATTCAGTACTTC CAWRGDGYLTKNIQYF
TRBJ2-1 NA NA TRBV5-3 TGTGCCAGAAGCTTCCTCGGGACCGACAATGAGCAGTTCTTC CARSFLGTDNEQFF
TRBJ2-3 NA NA TRBV7-9 TGTGCCAGCAGCCATTCTAGCACAGATACGCAGTATTTT CASSHSSTDTQYF
TRBJ2-2 TRBD2 once TRBV11-3 TGTGCCAGCAGCTTGGGGGAGGGGTCCCTGTTTTTT CASSLGEGSLFF